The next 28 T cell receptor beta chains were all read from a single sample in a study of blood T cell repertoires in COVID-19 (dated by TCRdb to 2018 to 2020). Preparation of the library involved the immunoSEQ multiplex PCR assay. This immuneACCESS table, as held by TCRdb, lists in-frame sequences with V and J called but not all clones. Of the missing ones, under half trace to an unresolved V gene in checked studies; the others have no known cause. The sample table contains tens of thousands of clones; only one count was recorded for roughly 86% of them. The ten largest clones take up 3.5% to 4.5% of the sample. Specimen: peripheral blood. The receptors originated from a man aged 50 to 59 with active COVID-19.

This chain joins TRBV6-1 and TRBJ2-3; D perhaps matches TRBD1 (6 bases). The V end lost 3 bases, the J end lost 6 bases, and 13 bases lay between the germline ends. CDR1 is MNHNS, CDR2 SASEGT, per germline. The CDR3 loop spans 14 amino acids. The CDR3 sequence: CASSDDRSLDTQYF. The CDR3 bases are TGTGCCAGCAGTGATGACAGGTCCCTGGATACGCAGTATTTT.

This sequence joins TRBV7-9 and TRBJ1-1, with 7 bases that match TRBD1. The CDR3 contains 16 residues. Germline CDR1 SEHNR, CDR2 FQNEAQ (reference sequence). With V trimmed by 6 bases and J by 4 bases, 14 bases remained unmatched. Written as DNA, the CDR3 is TGTGCCAGCAGGACCAGAGGACAGGCGGGGGGCACTGAAGCTTTCTTT. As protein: CASRTRGQAGGTEAFF.

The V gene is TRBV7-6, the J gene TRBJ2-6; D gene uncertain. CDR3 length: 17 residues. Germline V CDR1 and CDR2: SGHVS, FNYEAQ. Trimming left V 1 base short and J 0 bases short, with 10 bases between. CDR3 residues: CASSLGVGRSGANVLTF. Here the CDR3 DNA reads TGTGCCAGCAGCTTAGGTGTCGGTCGCTCTGGGGCCAACGTCCTGACTTTC.

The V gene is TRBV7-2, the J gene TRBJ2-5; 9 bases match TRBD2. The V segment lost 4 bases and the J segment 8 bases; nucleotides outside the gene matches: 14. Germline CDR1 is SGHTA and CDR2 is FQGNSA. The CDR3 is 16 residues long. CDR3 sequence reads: CASSSRFAGGQVTQYF. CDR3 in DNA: TGTGCCAGCAGCTCGAGGTTTGCGGGGGGGCAGGTAACCCAGTACTTC.

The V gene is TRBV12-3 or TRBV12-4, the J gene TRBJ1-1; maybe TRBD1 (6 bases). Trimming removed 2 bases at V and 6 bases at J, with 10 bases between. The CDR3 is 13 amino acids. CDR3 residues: CASSLSSGAEAFF. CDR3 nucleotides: TGTGCCAGCAGTTTATCATCAGGGGCTGAAGCTTTCTTT.

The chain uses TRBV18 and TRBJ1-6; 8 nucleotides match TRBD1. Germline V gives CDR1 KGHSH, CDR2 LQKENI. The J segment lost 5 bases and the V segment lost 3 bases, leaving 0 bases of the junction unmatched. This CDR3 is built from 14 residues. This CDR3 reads CASSPGQDNSPLHF. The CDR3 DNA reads TGTGCCAGCTCACCGGGACAGGATAATTCACCCCTCCACTTT.

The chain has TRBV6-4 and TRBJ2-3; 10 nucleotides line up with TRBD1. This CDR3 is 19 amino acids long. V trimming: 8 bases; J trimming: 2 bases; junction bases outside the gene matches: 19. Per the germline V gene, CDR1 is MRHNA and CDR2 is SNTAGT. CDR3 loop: CASLRSSGTGVLDTDTQYF. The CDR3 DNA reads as TGTGCCAGCCTCAGGTCATCGGGGACAGGGGTCCTAGACACAGATACGCAGTATTTT.

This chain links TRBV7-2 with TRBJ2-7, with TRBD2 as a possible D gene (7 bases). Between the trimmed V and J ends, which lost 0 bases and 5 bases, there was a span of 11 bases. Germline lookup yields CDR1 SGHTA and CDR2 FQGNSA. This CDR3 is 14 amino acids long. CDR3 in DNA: TGTGCCAGCAGCTTAGCGGGGGGGGCAAACGAGCAGTACTTC. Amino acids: CASSLAGGANEQYF.

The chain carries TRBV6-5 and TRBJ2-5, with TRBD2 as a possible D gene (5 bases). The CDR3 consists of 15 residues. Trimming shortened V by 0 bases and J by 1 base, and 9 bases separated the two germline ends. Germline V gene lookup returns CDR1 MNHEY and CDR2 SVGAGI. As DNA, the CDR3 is TGTGCCAGCAGTTACTCCCCGACTACCCAAGAGACCCAGTACTTC. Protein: CASSYSPTTQETQYF.

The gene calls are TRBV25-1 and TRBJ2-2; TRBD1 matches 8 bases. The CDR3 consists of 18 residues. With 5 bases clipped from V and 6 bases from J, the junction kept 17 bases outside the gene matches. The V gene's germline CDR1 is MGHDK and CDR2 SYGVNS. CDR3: CASSSRLQGASSSGELFF. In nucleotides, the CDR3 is TGTGCCAGCAGTTCCAGGCTCCAGGGGGCATCTTCGTCCGGGGAGCTGTTTTTT.

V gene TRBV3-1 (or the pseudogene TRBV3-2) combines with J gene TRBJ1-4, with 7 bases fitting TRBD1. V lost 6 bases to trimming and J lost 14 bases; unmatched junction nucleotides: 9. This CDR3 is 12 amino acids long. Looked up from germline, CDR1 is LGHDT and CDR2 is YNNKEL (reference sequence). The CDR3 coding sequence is TGTGCCAGCAGTACCGGGACAGTGAGGCTGTTTTTT. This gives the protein CASSTGTVRLFF.

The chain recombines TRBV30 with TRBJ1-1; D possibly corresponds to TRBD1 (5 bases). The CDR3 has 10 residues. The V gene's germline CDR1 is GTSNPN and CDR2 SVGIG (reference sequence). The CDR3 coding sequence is TGTGGTCAGGGCGACACTGAAGCTTTCTTT. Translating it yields CGQGDTEAFF.

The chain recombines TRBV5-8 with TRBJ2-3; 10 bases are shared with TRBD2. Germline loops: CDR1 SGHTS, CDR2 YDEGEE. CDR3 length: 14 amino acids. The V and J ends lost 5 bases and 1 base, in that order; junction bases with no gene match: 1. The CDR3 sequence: CASRLAGGTDTQYF. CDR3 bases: TGTGCCAGCAGGCTAGCGGGAGGCACAGATACGCAGTATTTT.

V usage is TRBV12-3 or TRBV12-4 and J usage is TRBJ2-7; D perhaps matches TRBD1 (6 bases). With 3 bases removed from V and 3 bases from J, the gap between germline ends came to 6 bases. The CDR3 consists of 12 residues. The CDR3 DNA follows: TGTGCCAGCAGTTTGGACAGCTACGAGCAGTACTTC. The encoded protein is CASSLDSYEQYF.

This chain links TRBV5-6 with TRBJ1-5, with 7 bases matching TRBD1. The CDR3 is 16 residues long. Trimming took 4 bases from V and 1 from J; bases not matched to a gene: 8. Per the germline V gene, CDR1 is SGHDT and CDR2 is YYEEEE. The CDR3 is CASSTFTGASNQPQHF. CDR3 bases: TGTGCCAGCAGCACCTTTACAGGGGCGAGCAATCAGCCCCAGCATTTT.

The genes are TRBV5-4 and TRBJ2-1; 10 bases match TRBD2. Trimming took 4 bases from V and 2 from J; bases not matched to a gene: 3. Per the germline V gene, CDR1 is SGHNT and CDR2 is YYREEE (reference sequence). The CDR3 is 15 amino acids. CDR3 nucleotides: TGTGCCAGCAGCCAAACTAGCGGGACCTACAATGAGCAGTTCTTC. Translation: CASSQTSGTYNEQFF.

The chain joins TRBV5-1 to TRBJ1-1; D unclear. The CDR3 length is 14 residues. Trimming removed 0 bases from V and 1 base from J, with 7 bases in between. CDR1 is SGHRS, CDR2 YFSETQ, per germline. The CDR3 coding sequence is TGCGCCAGCAGCTTGGGGAGGACGAACACTGAAGCTTTCTTT. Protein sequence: CASSLGRTNTEAFF.

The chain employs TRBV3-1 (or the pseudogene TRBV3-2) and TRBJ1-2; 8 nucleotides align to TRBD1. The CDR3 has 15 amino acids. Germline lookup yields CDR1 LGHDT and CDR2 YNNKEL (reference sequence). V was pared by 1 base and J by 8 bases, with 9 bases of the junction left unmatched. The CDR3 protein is CASSQGSLTGAGYTF. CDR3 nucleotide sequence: TGTGCCAGCAGCCAAGGAAGTTTGACAGGGGCAGGCTACACCTTC.

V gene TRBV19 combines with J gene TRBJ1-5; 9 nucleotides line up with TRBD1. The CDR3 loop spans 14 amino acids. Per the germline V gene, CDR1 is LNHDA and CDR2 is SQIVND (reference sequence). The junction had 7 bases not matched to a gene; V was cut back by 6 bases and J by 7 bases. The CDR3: CASSTGTGSQPQHF. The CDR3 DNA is TGTGCCAGTAGCACCGGGACAGGGTCCCAGCCCCAGCATTTT.

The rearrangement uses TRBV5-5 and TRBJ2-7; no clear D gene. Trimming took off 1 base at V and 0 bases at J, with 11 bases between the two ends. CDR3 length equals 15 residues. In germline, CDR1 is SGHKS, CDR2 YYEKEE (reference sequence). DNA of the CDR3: TGTGCCAGCAGCTTGCGGCTAGGCCGCTCCTACGAGCAGTACTTC. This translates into CASSLRLGRSYEQYF.

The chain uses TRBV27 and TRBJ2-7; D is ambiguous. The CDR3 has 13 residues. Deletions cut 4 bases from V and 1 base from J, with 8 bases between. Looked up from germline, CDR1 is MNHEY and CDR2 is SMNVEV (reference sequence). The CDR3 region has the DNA TGTGCCAGCAGTTCCCCAGGTTCCTACGAGCAGTACTTC. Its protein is CASSSPGSYEQYF.

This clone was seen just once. Written as DNA, the CDR3 is TGTGCCAGCAGCGCCTCTAGCGGGGGTTCAAGCGAGCAGTACTTC. Translation: CASSASSGGSSEQYF. The V call is TRBV7-8, the J call TRBJ2-7, with 10 bases that match TRBD2. The germline V gene has CDR1 SGHVS and CDR2 FQNEAQ. The CDR3 is made up of 15 amino acids. The J segment lost 6 bases and the V segment lost 5 bases, leaving 10 bases of the junction unmatched.

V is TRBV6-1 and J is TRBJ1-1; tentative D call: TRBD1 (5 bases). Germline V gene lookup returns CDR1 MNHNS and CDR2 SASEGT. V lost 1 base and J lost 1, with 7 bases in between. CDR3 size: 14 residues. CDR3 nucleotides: TGTGCCAGCAGTGAAGGCGGGACGAACACTGAAGCTTTCTTT. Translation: CASSEGGTNTEAFF.

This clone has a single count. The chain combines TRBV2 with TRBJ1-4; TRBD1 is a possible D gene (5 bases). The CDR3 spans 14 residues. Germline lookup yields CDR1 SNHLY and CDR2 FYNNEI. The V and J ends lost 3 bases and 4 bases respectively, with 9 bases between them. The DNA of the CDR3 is TGTGCCAGCAGTGATGGCAGGGTTAATGAAAAACTGTTTTTT. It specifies CASSDGRVNEKLFF.

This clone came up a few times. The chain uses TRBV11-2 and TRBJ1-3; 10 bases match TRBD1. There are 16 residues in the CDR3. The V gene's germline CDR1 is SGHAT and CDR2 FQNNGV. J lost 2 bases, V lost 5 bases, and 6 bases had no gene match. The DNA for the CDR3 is TGTGCCAGCAGCCACGGACAGGGGGTAGCTGGAAACACCATATATTTT. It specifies CASSHGQGVAGNTIYF.

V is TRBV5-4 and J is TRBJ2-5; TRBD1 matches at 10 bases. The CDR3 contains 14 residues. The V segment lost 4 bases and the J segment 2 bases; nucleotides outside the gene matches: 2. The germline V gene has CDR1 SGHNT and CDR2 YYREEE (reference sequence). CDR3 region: CASSGTGVQETQYF. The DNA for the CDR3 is TGTGCCAGCAGCGGGACAGGGGTACAAGAGACCCAGTACTTC.

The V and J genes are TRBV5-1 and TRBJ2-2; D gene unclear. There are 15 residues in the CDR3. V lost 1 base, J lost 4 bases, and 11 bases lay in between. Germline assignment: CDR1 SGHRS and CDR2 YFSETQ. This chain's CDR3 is CASSLSDSGTGELFF. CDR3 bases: TGCGCCAGCAGCTTGAGCGATAGTGGCACCGGGGAGCTGTTTTTT.

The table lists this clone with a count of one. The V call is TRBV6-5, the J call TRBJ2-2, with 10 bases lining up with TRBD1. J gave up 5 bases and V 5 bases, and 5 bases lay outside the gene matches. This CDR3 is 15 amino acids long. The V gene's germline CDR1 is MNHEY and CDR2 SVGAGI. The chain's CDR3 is CASSLGQGRTGELFF. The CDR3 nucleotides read TGTGCCAGCAGTCTGGGACAGGGGAGAACCGGGGAGCTGTTTTTT.